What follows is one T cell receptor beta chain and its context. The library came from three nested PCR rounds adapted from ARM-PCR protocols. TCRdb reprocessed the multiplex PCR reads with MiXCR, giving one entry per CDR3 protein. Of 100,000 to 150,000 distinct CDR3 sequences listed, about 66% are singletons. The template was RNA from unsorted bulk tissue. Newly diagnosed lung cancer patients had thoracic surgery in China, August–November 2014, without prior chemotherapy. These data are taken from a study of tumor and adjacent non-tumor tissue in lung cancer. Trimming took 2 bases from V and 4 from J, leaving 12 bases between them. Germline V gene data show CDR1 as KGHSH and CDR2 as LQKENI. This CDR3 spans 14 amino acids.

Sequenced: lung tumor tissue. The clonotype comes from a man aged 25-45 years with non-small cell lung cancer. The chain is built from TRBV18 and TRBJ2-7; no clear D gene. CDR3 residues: CASSPISARYEQYF. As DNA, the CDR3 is TGTGCCAGCTCACCAATATCGGCTAGGTACGAGCAGTACTTC.